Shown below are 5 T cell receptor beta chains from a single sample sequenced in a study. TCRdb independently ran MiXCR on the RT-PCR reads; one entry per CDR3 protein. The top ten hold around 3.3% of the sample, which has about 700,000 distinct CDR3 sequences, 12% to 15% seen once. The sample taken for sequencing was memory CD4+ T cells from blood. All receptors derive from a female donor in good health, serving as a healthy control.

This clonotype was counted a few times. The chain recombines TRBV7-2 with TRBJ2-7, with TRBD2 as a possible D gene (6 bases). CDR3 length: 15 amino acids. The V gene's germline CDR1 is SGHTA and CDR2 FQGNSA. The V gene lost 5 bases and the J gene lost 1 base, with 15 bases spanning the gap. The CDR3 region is CASSLSSASSYEQYF. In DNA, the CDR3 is TGTGCCAGCAGCCTCTCTAGCGCTTCTTCCTACGAGCAGTACTTC.

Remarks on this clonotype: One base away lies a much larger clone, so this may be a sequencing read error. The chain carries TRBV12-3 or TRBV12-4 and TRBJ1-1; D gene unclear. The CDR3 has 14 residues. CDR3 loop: CASSLAGSGTEAYF. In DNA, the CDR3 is TGTGCCAGCAGTTTAGCAGGGTCGGGCACTGAAGCTTACTTT.

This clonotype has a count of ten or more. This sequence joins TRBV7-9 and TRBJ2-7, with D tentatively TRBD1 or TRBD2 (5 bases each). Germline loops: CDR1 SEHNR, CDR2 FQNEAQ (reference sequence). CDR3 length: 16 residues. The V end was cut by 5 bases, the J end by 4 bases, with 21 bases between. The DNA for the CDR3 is TGTGCCAGCAGCGTCGACCGGGACGGTGAATCGTACGAGCAGTACTTC. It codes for CASSVDRDGESYEQYF.

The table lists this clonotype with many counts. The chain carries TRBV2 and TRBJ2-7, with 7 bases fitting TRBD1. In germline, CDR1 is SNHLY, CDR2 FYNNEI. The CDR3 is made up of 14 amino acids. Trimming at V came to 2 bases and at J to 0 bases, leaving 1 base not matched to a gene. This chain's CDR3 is CASSERQGSYEQYF. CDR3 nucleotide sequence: TGTGCCAGCAGTGAACGACAGGGCTCCTACGAGCAGTACTTC.

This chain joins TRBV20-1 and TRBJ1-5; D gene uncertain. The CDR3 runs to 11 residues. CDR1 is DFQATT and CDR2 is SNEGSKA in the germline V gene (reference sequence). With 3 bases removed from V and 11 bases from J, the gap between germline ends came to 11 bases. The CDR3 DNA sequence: TGCAGTGCTAGGACTCGGGAAGCCCAGCATTTT. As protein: CSARTREAQHF.